The TCR beta chain described here comes from a study of cytomegalovirus exposure and HLA in healthy donors. CDR1 is MNHEY and CDR2 is SMNVEV in the germline V gene (reference sequence). The CDR3 loop spans 13 amino acids. The trim removed 5 bases at V and 6 bases at J, leaving 3 bases unmatched. Study conclusions and caveats: An assumption of roughly uniform sequencing depth across donors underlay the presence/absence analyses.

Details on this clone: Its antigen is not identified.

Donors were nominally healthy when sampled, though unrecorded immune exposures were likely. 60 Vbeta and 13 Jbeta primers were used in PCR. Sequenced by immunoSEQ multiplex PCR; TCRdb stores in-frame clones only, minus some. Among around 200,000 clones listed, 75% to 85% were seen once. Specimen: PBMCs. V is TRBV27 and J is TRBJ1-1; 10 bases are shared with TRBD1. The receptor was derived from a woman aged 18 to 35 in good health and CMV-seronegative. The CDR3, as DNA: TGTGCCAGCAGTGCCGGGACAGGGGCTGAAGCTTTCTTT. Amino acid sequence: CASSAGTGAEAFF.